This T cell receptor beta chain was obtained from a study of CD8+CD57+ T cells in acquired aplastic anemia. Study as a whole: 3.2 ug was the average amount of DNA from sorted CD4+ and CD8+ cells. Study-level results: Found in both controls and patients were fewer than 35 CD8+ CDR3 sequences. Between patients and controls, CD8+ Simpson's diversity did not vary significantly.

Those patients picked for sequencing had displayed CD8+CD57+ cell expansion on flow cytometry. The CDR3 has 12 amino acids. Germline V gene sequence: CDR1 SGHVS, CDR2 FQNEAQ. V was shortened by 5 bases and J by 9 bases, with 10 bases between the two germline ends. Worth noting for this clonotype: Its antigen is as yet unknown.

According to the study, genomic DNA was the template for TCR beta VDJ and CDR3 profiling. Each CDR3 protein is one row after TCRdb ran MiXCR on the reads. The sample lists fewer than 80,000 distinct CDR3 sequences, just over 70% occurring once. This sequence originates from a human donor with aplastic anemia. This chain uses TRBV7-8 with TRBJ2-2; D unclear. Source material: sorted CD4+, CD8+, or CD8+CD57+ T cells (not recorded which) from PBMCs. The CDR3 loop reads CASSLWDRELFF. CDR3 in DNA: TGTGCCAGCAGCCTGTGGGATAGGGAGCTGTTTTTT.